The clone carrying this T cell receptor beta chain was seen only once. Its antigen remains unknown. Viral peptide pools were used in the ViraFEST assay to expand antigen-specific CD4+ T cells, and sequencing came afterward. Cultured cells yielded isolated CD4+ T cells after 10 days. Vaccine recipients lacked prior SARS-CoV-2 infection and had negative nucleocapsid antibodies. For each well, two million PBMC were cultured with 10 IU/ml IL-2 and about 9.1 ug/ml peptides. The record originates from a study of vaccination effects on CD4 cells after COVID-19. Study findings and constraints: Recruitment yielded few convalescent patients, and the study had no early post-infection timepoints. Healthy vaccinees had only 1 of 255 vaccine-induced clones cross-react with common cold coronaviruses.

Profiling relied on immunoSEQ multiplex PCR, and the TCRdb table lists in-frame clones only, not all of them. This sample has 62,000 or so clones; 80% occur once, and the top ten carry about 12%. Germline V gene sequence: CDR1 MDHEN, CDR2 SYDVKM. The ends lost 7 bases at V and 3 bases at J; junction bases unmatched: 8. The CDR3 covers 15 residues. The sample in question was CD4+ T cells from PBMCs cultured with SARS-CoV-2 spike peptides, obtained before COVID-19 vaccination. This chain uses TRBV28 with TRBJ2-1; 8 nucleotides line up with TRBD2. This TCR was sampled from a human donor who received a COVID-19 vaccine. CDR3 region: CASTVTGGYYNEQFF. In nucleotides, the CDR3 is TGTGCCAGCACAGTAACGGGGGGGTACTACAATGAGCAGTTCTTC.